This T cell receptor (beta chain) stems from a study of Graves' ophthalmopathy and Graves' hyperthyroidism. Trimming at V came to 2 bases and at J to 4 bases, leaving 8 bases not matched to a gene. The CDR3 is made up of 16 amino acids. Germline CDR1 is SGHVS and CDR2 is FQNEAQ. There are many counts of this clonotype. For repertoire sequencing, the TCR beta CDR3 regions were amplified from RNA transcripts. HTBI primers were used in a first-round RT-PCR, which preceded a second-round multiplex PCR. In TCRdb, the multiplex PCR reads were re-called with MiXCR into one record per CDR3 protein. The sample holds 580,000 or so distinct CDR3 sequences, less than 45% seen once. Exclusion applied to patients with other autoimmune diseases, uncontrolled infections, pregnancy or lactation.

This clonotype was obtained from an adult man with Graves' hyperthyroidism. Sequencing used peripheral blood or thyroid tissue (not recorded which). The V and J genes are TRBV7-8 and TRBJ2-7, with 10 nucleotides matching TRBD2. DNA for the CDR3: TGTGCCAGCAGCTTACCAGCGGGGGGGTCGGCTTACGAGCAGTACTTC. Amino acid sequence: CASSLPAGGSAYEQYF. Full variable domain (missing parts from reference TRBV7-8 and TRBJ2-7): GAGVSQSPRYKVAKRGQDVALRCDPISGHVSLFWYQQALGQGPEFLTYFQNEAQLDKSGLPSDRFFAERPEGSVSTLKIQRTQQEDSAVYLCASSLPAGGSAYEQYFGPGTRLTVT.